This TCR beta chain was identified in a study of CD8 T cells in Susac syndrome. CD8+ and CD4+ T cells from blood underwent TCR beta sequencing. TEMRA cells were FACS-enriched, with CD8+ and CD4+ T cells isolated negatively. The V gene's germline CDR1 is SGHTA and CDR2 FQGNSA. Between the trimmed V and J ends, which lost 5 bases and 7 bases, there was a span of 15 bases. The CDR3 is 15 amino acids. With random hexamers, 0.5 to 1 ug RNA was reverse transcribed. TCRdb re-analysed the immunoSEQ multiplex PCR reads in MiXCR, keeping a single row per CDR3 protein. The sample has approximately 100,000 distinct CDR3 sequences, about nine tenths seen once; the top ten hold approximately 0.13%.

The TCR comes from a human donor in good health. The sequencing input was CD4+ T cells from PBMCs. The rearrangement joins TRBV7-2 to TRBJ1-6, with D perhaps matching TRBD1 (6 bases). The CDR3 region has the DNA TGTGCCAGCAGCGGGGGGGCGGGGCAAAATTCACCCCTCCACTTT. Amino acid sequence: CASSGGAGQNSPLHF.